The 14 T cell receptor beta chains reported below all come from one sample, sequenced in a study of T cells in Graves' hyperthyroidism and ophthalmopathy. RNA transcripts gave rise to amplified TCR beta CDR3 regions. The TCR CDR3 first-round RT-PCR relied on the HTBI primer set. TCRdb itself ran the multiplex PCR reads through MiXCR, one entry per CDR3 protein. The data show more than 300,000 distinct CDR3 sequences, roughly 15% seen once. The sequenced sample was blood. The receptors come from a woman in her 30s with Graves' hyperthyroidism that later progressed to Graves' ophthalmopathy.

Only a few counts were recorded for this clonotype. The gene calls are TRBV6-1 and TRBJ2-2; 8 bases fit TRBD1. Trimming at V came to 5 bases and at J to 1 base, leaving 15 bases not matched to a gene. CDR1 and CDR2 from the germline V gene are MNHNS and SASEGT. This CDR3 is 19 amino acids long. The CDR3 sequence: CASSLLGTGFPLNTGELFF. CDR3 sequence (DNA): TGTGCCAGCAGTTTGTTAGGGACAGGCTTCCCCCTGAACACCGGGGAGCTGTTTTTT.

The chain employs TRBV15 and TRBJ1-2; 8 bases match TRBD1. Germline CDR1 and CDR2: LNHNV and YYDKDF (reference sequence). The CDR3 is 14 residues long. With V trimmed by 3 bases and J by 7 bases, 7 bases remained unmatched. The CDR3 coding sequence is TGTGCCACCAGCAGGACAGGGGAAGGGAGTGGCTACACCTTC. As protein: CATSRTGEGSGYTF.

The genes are TRBV7-9 and TRBJ2-5, with TRBD1 matching 10 bases. Germline assignment: CDR1 SEHNR and CDR2 FQNEAQ (reference sequence). With 7 bases clipped from V and 1 base from J, the junction kept 18 bases outside the gene matches. The CDR3 has 19 residues. For the CDR3, the DNA is TGTGCCAGCACCACTATCCCGGGACAGGGGTTGGGACGCCAAGAGACCCAGTACTTC. Residues: CASTTIPGQGLGRQETQYF.

This clonotype showed up just a few times. The chain employs TRBV5-1 and TRBJ2-1; 8 bases match TRBD1. CDR3 length: 16 amino acids. Germline V gene data show CDR1 as SGHRS and CDR2 as YFSETQ. Trimming at V came to 3 bases and at J to 3 bases, leaving 8 bases not matched to a gene. In DNA form, the CDR3 reads TGCGCCAGCAGCTGGGTCCAGGGACAGGTCTACAATGAGCAGTTCTTC. It encodes CASSWVQGQVYNEQFF.

This clonotype was seen ten or more times. CDR3 sequence: CASSSILLADTDTQYF. The DNA for the CDR3 is TGTGCCAGCAGTTCGATACTCCTAGCGGACACAGATACGCAGTATTTT. The V call is TRBV12-3 or TRBV12-4, the J call TRBJ2-3; 7 nucleotides line up with TRBD2. V lost 4 bases to trimming and J lost 2 bases; unmatched junction nucleotides: 9. The CDR3 has 16 residues.

There are many counts of this clonotype. The junction departs from the called germline gene at one end, perhaps through a read error. The chain joins TRBV20-1 to TRBJ2-3; tentatively, D is TRBD2 (5 bases). CDR1 is DFQATT, CDR2 SNEGSKA, per germline (reference sequence). The CDR3 loop spans 12 amino acids. The CDR3 coding sequence is TGCAGTGCTAGGGCTAGCACGGATACGCAGTATTTT. Translation: CSARASTDTQYF.

In this sample, this clonotype turned up many times. The chain combines TRBV6-2 or TRBV6-3 with TRBJ1-5; no clear D gene. Germline V CDR1 and CDR2: MNHEY, SVGEGT. This CDR3 comprises 16 residues. V was shortened by 6 bases and J by 4 bases, with 19 bases between the two germline ends. DNA of the CDR3: TGTGCCAGCAGAGAATCCGGGAACAGACGAAATCAGCCCCAGCATTTT. Translation gives CASRESGNRRNQPQHF.

In this sample, this clonotype turned up many times. V usage is TRBV5-1 and J usage is TRBJ2-3; 7 bases agree with TRBD1. V shed 4 bases and J 2 bases; nucleotides not matched to a gene: 7. This CDR3 has 15 amino acids. Germline V lookup: CDR1 SGHRS, CDR2 YFSETQ. The DNA for the CDR3 is TGCGCCAGCAGCCCCGGGACAGCTTTCACAGATACGCAGTATTTT. It is translated as CASSPGTAFTDTQYF.

This clonotype was detected many times. The V call is TRBV27, the J call TRBJ2-1, with 7 nucleotides matching TRBD1. This CDR3 comprises 18 residues. Germline assignment: CDR1 MNHEY and CDR2 SMNVEV (reference sequence). Unmatched junction bases numbered 14, after V lost 5 bases and J lost 1 base. The CDR3 DNA reads as TGTGCCAGCAGTGACCGGACAGGCGGGTATATGTCCTACAATGAGCAGTTCTTC. It codes for CASSDRTGGYMSYNEQFF.

In its sample, this clonotype was seen a few times. V and J are TRBV7-9 and TRBJ2-6, with D unclear. V shed 1 base and J shed 0 bases, with 16 bases lying between them. The V gene's germline CDR1 is SEHNR and CDR2 FQNEAQ (reference sequence). The CDR3 is 19 residues long. CDR3 coding DNA: TGTGCCAGCAGCTTAGTTTCCTTGCGTCAGACCTCTGGGGCCAACGTCCTGACTTTC. Protein sequence: CASSLVSLRQTSGANVLTF.

This sequence joins TRBV4-1 and TRBJ2-7, with D unclear. Germline CDR1 reads MGHRA; CDR2 reads YSYEKL. V was trimmed by 0 bases and J by 6 bases, leaving 18 bases between them. This CDR3 is built from 16 residues. The CDR3 sequence is CASSQDAEGPHGEQYF. The CDR3 DNA reads TGCGCCAGCAGCCAAGATGCCGAAGGGCCCCACGGCGAGCAGTACTTC.

This clonotype was counted ten times or more. This chain joins TRBV6-2 or TRBV6-3 and TRBJ2-7, with 9 bases that match TRBD2. CDR1 is MNHEY and CDR2 is SVGEGT in the germline V gene. The CDR3 consists of 14 residues. Trimming took 6 bases from V and 5 from J; bases not matched to a gene: 8. The CDR3 sequence: CASSPRREGDEQYF. CDR3 sequence (DNA): TGTGCCAGCAGCCCCAGGCGGGAGGGGGACGAGCAGTACTTC.

The chain recombines TRBV20-1 with TRBJ1-5; 7 positions match TRBD1. Germline CDR1 reads DFQATT; CDR2 reads SNEGSKA (reference sequence). The CDR3 is 14 amino acids. The V gene end was trimmed by 6 bases and the J gene end by 3 bases; junction bases not matched to a gene: 8. The DNA of the CDR3 is TGCAGTGCGATCCCGGGACAGTACAATCAGCCCCAGCATTTT. The encoded protein is CSAIPGQYNQPQHF.

There are many counts of this clonotype. The chain combines TRBV2 with TRBJ1-2, with a possible D match to TRBD1 (5 bases). Germline loops: CDR1 SNHLY, CDR2 FYNNEI. Trimming pared 3 bases from V and 2 bases from J, leaving 19 bases between. The length of the CDR3 is 17 residues. In DNA, the CDR3 is TGTGCCAGCAGTGAGGGGGTGACAATCCAGTTAAACTATGGCTACACCTTC. Its translation is CASSEGVTIQLNYGYTF.